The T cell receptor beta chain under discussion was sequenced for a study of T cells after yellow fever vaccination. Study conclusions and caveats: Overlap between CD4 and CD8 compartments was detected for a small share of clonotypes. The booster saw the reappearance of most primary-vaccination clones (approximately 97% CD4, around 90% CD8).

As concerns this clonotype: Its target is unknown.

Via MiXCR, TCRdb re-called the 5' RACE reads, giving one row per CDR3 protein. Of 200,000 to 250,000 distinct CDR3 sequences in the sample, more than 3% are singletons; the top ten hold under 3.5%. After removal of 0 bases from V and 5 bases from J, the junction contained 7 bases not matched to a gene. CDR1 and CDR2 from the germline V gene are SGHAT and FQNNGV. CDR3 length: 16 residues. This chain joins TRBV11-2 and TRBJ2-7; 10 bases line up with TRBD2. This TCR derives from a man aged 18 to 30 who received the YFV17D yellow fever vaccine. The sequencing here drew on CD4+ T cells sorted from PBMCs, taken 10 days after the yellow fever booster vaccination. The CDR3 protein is CASSLDVSSGGHEQYF. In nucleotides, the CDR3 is TGTGCCAGCAGCTTAGATGTGTCTAGCGGGGGTCACGAGCAGTACTTC.